This passage covers 8 T cell receptor beta chains from one sample sequenced in a study of chronic HIV infection and antiretroviral therapy. MiXCR, applied by TCRdb to the 5' RACE reads, yields one record per CDR3 protein. The sample has about 38,000 distinct CDR3 sequences; approximately 7.4% are singletons. The sequencing input was peripheral blood. The receptors here all came from an adult who had HIV and had not received antiretroviral therapy, or was an uninfected healthy control (not recorded which).

A few counts support this clonotype. V and J are TRBV12-5 and TRBJ2-4, with D unresolved. Germline CDR1 and CDR2: LGHNT and FRNRAP. Trimming left V 0 bases short and J 0 bases short, with 12 bases between. This CDR3 has 17 residues. DNA of the CDR3: TGTGCTAGTGGTTTGGTAGGGCGAGGCCTAGCCAAAAACATTCAGTACTTC. This translates into CASGLVGRGLAKNIQYF.

This clonotype was recorded many times. The chain combines TRBV7-3 with TRBJ2-2; D ambiguous. Germline CDR1 is SGHTA and CDR2 is FQGTGA. V lost 1 base to trimming and J lost 8 bases, with 5 bases between them. CDR3 size: 12 residues. The DNA for the CDR3 is TGTGCCAGCAGCTTAATCGTAGGGGAGCTGTTTTTT. This translates into CASSLIVGELFF.

This clonotype was seen a handful of times. The rearrangement joins TRBV28 to TRBJ2-6, with 7 bases identical to TRBD1. V lost 5 bases and J lost 0; bases outside the gene matches: 4. This CDR3 region has 16 residues. The germline V gene has CDR1 MDHEN and CDR2 SYDVKM. CDR3 protein: CASSPGQVSGANVLTF. CDR3 DNA: TGTGCCAGCAGTCCCGGACAGGTCTCTGGGGCCAACGTCCTGACTTTC.

This clonotype has at least ten counts. V is TRBV12-3 or TRBV12-4 and J is TRBJ2-7; D call uncertain. This CDR3 is built from 14 residues. Trimming left V 3 bases short and J 0 bases short, with 9 bases between. The CDR3 DNA reads TGTGCCAGCAGTTTTGTGGGAAGCTCCTACGAGCAGTACTTC. As protein: CASSFVGSSYEQYF.

This clonotype appeared many times. This chain links TRBV29-1 with TRBJ2-7, with no clear D. Trimming shortened V by 3 bases and J by 2 bases, and 5 bases separated the two germline ends. The V gene's germline CDR1 is SQVTM and CDR2 ANQGSEA. The CDR3 contains 11 residues. The CDR3 is CSVDSTYEQYF. CDR3 in DNA: TGCAGCGTTGACAGTACCTACGAGCAGTACTTC.

This clonotype was seen only a few times. The chain links TRBV28 to TRBJ2-7, with 8 bases identical to TRBD1. This CDR3 is built from 15 residues. With 5 bases clipped from V and 0 bases from J, the junction kept 6 bases outside the gene matches. CDR1 and CDR2 from the germline V gene are MDHEN and SYDVKM. The CDR3 region is CASSPPGTGSYEQYF. The CDR3 DNA sequence: TGTGCCAGCAGTCCCCCCGGGACAGGCTCCTACGAGCAGTACTTC.

This CDR3 is CASRGDRNTGELFF. The CDR3 DNA is TGTGCCAGCAGAGGGGACAGAAACACCGGGGAGCTGTTTTTT. This rearrangement joins TRBV2 to TRBJ2-2, with 7 bases identical to TRBD1. V shed 6 bases, J shed 2 bases, and the junction held 3 bases outside the gene matches. CDR3 length: 14 residues. CDR1 is SNHLY, CDR2 FYNNEI, per germline. The full variable domain, in which reference TRBV2 and TRBJ2-2 provide the parts outside the CDR3, is EPEVTQTPSHQVTQMGQEVILRCVPISNHLYFYWYRQILGQKVEFLVSFYNNEISEKSEIFDDQFSVERPDGSNFTLKIRSTKLEDSAMYFCASRGDRNTGELFFGEGSRLTVL.

In this sample, this clonotype turned up a few times. This chain links TRBV28 with TRBJ2-3; TRBD2 agrees at 9 bases. After removal of 6 bases from V and 5 bases from J, the junction contained 9 bases not matched to a gene. Germline CDR1 and CDR2: MDHEN and SYDVKM. The CDR3 runs to 15 residues. The DNA for the CDR3 is TGTGCCAGCAGCACTGGGGTAGCGGGAGTAGATACGCAGTATTTT. It codes for CASSTGVAGVDTQYF.